These T cell receptor beta chains were read from a single sample in a study of cytomegalovirus exposure and HLA in healthy donors. The data were produced by immunoSEQ multiplex PCR, yet TCRdb's version contains in-frame clones alone and is incomplete. The table lists 150,000 to 200,000 clones, approximately 80% of them singletons. Sequenced: PBMCs. These receptors all stem from a man aged 35 to 55 in good health and CMV-seropositive. The CDR3 runs from the conserved cysteine through the conserved F or W. D genes are given only for firm matches. Size tells how often a clone was seen (once, few, many) or the class of an expanded clone, and some rows leave it out.

clone size | D gene | J gene | V gene | CDR3 DNA | CDR3 protein
- | - | TRBJ1-1 | TRBV5-1 | TGCGCCAGCAGCTTGGGGCTGAACACTGAAGCTTTCTTT | CASSLGLNTEAFF
- | TRBD1 | TRBJ2-7 | TRBV18 | TGTGCCAGCTCGCCAACAGGGGGCAGTTCCTACGAGCAGTACTTC | CASSPTGGSSYEQYF
- | TRBD1 | TRBJ2-1 | TRBV28 | TGTGCCAGCAGTCCGCCGGAAGGAGAGACAGGGTCAATCAATGAGCAGTTCTTC | CASSPPEGETGSINEQFF
- | - | TRBJ2-2 | TRBV9 | TGTGCCAGCAGCGTAGCCGAGGGGAACACCGGGGAGCTGTTTTTT | CASSVAEGNTGELFF
few | TRBD1 | TRBJ1-2 | TRBV7-6 | TGTGCCAGCAGCTTACGGGCAGGGGGGAACTATGGCTACACCTTC | CASSLRAGGNYGYTF
- | TRBD2 | TRBJ2-7 | TRBV4-3 | TGCGCCAGCAGCCACCCGGGTAGCGGGCCCGAGCAGTACTTC | CASSHPGSGPEQYF
- | - | TRBJ2-1 | TRBV4-1 | TGCGCCAGCAGCCAGGGAGGTGGTCGAAGCTCCTACAATGAGCAGTTCTTC | CASSQGGGRSSYNEQFF
- | TRBD1 | TRBJ2-7 | TRBV30 | TGTGCCTGGAGTTCGGGGACAGGGGTCTACGAGCAGTACTTC | CAWSSGTGVYEQYF
- | - | TRBJ2-2 | TRBV7-7 | TGTGCCAGCTCCAGGAACACCGGGGAGCTGTTTTTT | CASSRNTGELFF
- | - | TRBJ1-1 | TRBV27 | TGTGCCAGCAGACCCGCGCCAGGGAACACTGAAGCTTTCTTT | CASRPAPGNTEAFF
- | TRBD2 | TRBJ2-3 | TRBV19 | TGTGCCAGTAGTGAGTTACTAGCGGGGGCAGATACGCAGTATTTT | CASSELLAGADTQYF
- | - | TRBJ2-3 | TRBV6-5 | TGTGCCAGCAGTTACTCCTACCTTAGCACAGATACGCAGTATTTT | CASSYSYLSTDTQYF
- | TRBD2 | TRBJ2-7 | TRBV15 | TGTGCCACCAGCACCTTAGGACTAGCGGGGAAATACGAGCAGTACTTC | CATSTLGLAGKYEQYF
- | - | TRBJ2-7 | TRBV2 | TGTGCCAGCAGTCCCGACCGGGGGAGGGACACCACCTACGAGCAGTACTTC | CASSPDRGRDTTYEQYF
- | TRBD1 | TRBJ2-5 | TRBV7-9 | TGTGCCAGCAACCAAGGGACAGGTGATCAAGAGACCCAGTACTTC | CASNQGTGDQETQYF
- | TRBD1 | TRBJ1-2 | TRBV5-1 | TGCGCCAGCAGCATCGACAGGGTAGACCGGGGCTACACCTTC | CASSIDRVDRGYTF